The entry below describes one T cell receptor beta chain. CDR3 length: 14 residues. The V and J ends lost 1 base and 2 bases respectively, with 9 bases between them. Germline V gene lookup returns CDR1 SGHAT and CDR2 FQNNGV. The sample originates from a study of shared clonotypes between healthy human individuals. Produced via immunoSEQ multiplex PCR; TCRdb's table is partial and in-frame only. The repertoire consists of roughly 700,000 clones, with over 65% occurring once and the leading ten covering more than 1.5%. The V and J genes are TRBV11-2 and TRBJ2-7; D gene uncertain. Sequenced material: memory CD4+ T cells sorted from blood. Subset reported: CD45RA-negative fraction. The clonotype was recovered from a woman aged 30 to 39 in good health. The CDR3 DNA sequence: TGTGCCAGCAGCTTAGGTCTGCAGGCCTACGAGCAGTACTTC. The encoded protein is CASSLGLQAYEQYF.